The subject of this entry is one T cell receptor (beta chain). Germline V CDR1 and CDR2: SGHTA, FQGTGA. The trim removed 5 bases at V and 5 bases at J, leaving 5 bases unmatched. CDR3 length: 14 residues. The data originate from a study of OX40 agonist ivuxolimab in advanced cancers. This table comes from immunoSEQ multiplex PCR, and its TCRdb copy is limited to in-frame clones, with some not included. The sample includes some 86,000 clones, about 83% of them seen just once. Blood sampling took place at baseline, cycle 4 day 1, and cycle 7 day 1. This sequence originates from an adult with an advanced solid tumor such as melanoma, head and neck, liver or kidney cancer. Sequences were derived from CD4+ or CD8+ T cells sorted from blood, sampled in a trial of the OX40 agonist ivuxolimab. The chain carries TRBV7-3 and TRBJ2-2, with 7 bases that match TRBD2. The CDR3 nucleotides are TGTGCCAGCAGCCCAGGACTAGTAACCGGGGAGCTGTTTTTT. Amino acids: CASSPGLVTGELFF.